This TCR beta chain was sequenced in a study of blood T cell repertoires in COVID-19. Study-wide context: Sources were T cells, B-cell-depleted T cells, or PBMCs; the material itself was cDNA or gDNA.

The table came from immunoSEQ multiplex PCR; TCRdb's copy has only in-frame clones and leaves some out. The sample contains approximately 300,000 clones, around 90% of which appear only once. The study drew participants aged roughly 18 to 95 years from approximately 23 US areas. Grouping used clinical history reported by participants in a survey and questionnaire. Recovery meant two consecutive negative NP/OP PCR tests, professional clearance, or resolved symptoms. This TCR was recovered from a young woman who had recovered from COVID-19. Specimen: PBMCs or T cells enriched from blood (not recorded which).

CDR3 DNA sequence: TGTGCCAGCAGTTACTCGAGGTGGAGGAACACTGAAGCTTTCTTT. This gives the protein CASSYSRWRNTEAFF. The chain carries TRBV6-5 and TRBJ1-1; D gene ambiguous. Germline values: CDR1 MNHEY, CDR2 SVGAGI. CDR3 length equals 15 residues. V lost 0 bases, J lost 1 base, and 9 bases lay in between.